Each of the 30 T cell receptor beta chains below was sequenced from the same sample in a study of T cell changes during pregnancy in multiple sclerosis. Sequenced by immunoSEQ multiplex PCR; TCRdb stores in-frame clones only, minus some. The top ten clones hold about 1.5% of a sample with some 110,000 clones, about 94% of them seen once. The source was peripheral blood, collected in the third trimester of pregnancy. These receptors all come from a female donor with multiple sclerosis, enrolled in a pregnancy study.

The chain couples TRBV5-1 to TRBJ2-7; 7 bases are a match to TRBD1. CDR3 length: 14 residues. V lost 4 bases, J lost 0 bases, and 4 bases stayed unmatched. CDR1 and CDR2 (germline): SGHRS, YFSETQ. The chain's CDR3 is CASSPQGTSYEQYF. As DNA, the CDR3 is TGCGCCAGCAGCCCACAGGGGACCTCCTACGAGCAGTACTTC. Combining the CDR3 with reference TRBV5-1 and TRBJ2-7 gives the whole variable domain KAGVTQTPRYLIKTRGQQVTLSCSPISGHRSVSWYQQTPGQGLQFLFEYFSETQRNKGNFPGRFSGRQFSNSRSEMNVSTLELGDSALYLCASSPQGTSYEQYFGPGTRLTVT.

This clone was observed a single time. The rearrangement joins TRBV10-3 to TRBJ2-1; TRBD2 matches 12 bases. J gave up 7 bases and V 6 bases, and 1 base lay outside the gene matches. Per germline, CDR1 ENHRY and CDR2 SYGVKD. The CDR3 sequence is 13 residues long. The CDR3 sequence: CAIRGTSGNEQFF. The DNA of the CDR3 is TGTGCCATCAGAGGGACTAGCGGGAATGAGCAGTTCTTC.

The chain combines TRBV2 with TRBJ1-4; D is uncertain. Trimming shortened V by 4 bases and J by 8 bases, and 14 bases separated the two germline ends. The CDR3 is made up of 14 amino acids. Germline V lookup: CDR1 SNHLY, CDR2 FYNNEI. The CDR3 loop is CASSARVTREKLFF. The CDR3 DNA reads as TGTGCCAGCAGTGCTCGCGTTACTAGGGAAAAACTGTTTTTT.

This chain connects TRBV18 to TRBJ2-1, with TRBD2 matching over 10 bases. The CDR3 length is 17 residues. V lost 1 base, J lost 8 bases, and 11 bases stayed unmatched. Germline-derived CDR1 and CDR2 are KGHSH and LQKENI. The CDR3 coding sequence is TGTGCCAGCTCACCACGTGCTAGCGGGGGCCCAGGGGATGAGCAGTTCTTC. As protein: CASSPRASGGPGDEQFF.

V is TRBV6-5 and J is TRBJ2-3, with D perhaps matching TRBD2 (5 bases). Per the germline V gene, CDR1 is MNHEY and CDR2 is SVGAGI. CDR3 length equals 13 residues. The ends were cut back, 4 bases at V and 2 bases at J, with 7 bases in the middle. CDR3 residues: CASSFGLTDTQYF. CDR3 bases: TGTGCCAGCAGTTTCGGACTCACAGATACGCAGTATTTT.

J is TRBJ1-4 and V is TRBV11-2, with 7 bases identical to TRBD1. Germline V gene data show CDR1 as SGHAT and CDR2 as FQNNGV. The V and J ends lost 1 base and 5 bases, in that order; junction bases with no gene match: 4. There are 15 residues in the CDR3. This CDR3 is CASSLGPRGNEKLFF. Written as DNA, the CDR3 is TGTGCCAGCAGCTTAGGCCCCAGGGGGAATGAAAAACTGTTTTTT.

The V call is TRBV11-2, the J call TRBJ2-5, with 9 bases identical to TRBD2. Germline values: CDR1 SGHAT, CDR2 FQNNGV. The V segment lost 5 bases and the J segment 5 bases; nucleotides outside the gene matches: 9. This CDR3 comprises 15 residues. The CDR3 nucleotides are TGTGCCAGCAGCCTCAGTAGCGGGGGATCGGAGACCCAGTACTTC. Residues: CASSLSSGGSETQYF. The whole variable domain, filled in from reference TRBV11-2 and TRBJ2-5, reads EAGVAQSPRYKIIEKRQSVAFWCNPISGHATLYWYQQILGQGPKLLIQFQNNGVVDDSQLPKDRFSAERLKGVDSTLKIQPAKLEDSAVYLCASSLSSGGSETQYFGPGTRLLVL.

The V gene is TRBV5-6, the J gene TRBJ1-1, with D possibly TRBD1 on 5 matching bases. V shed 4 bases and J shed 0 bases, with 13 bases lying between them. This CDR3 is built from 15 residues. In germline, CDR1 is SGHDT, CDR2 YYEEEE. CDR3 sequence reads: CASSAEGQLNTEAFF. The DNA for the CDR3 is TGTGCCAGCAGCGCGGAGGGGCAGTTGAACACTGAAGCTTTCTTT.

This chain links TRBV7-9 with TRBJ1-1; D not resolved. Trimming left V 0 bases short and J 4 bases short, with 18 bases between. Germline-derived CDR1 and CDR2 are SEHNR and FQNEAQ (reference sequence). The CDR3 is made up of 17 amino acids. The CDR3 spells CASSLASDKFLSTEAFF. CDR3 coding DNA: TGTGCCAGCAGCTTAGCCTCAGACAAATTCCTTTCCACTGAAGCTTTCTTT.

The genes are TRBV5-6 and TRBJ2-5; 7 bases fit TRBD1. V lost 4 bases to trimming and J lost 5 bases; unmatched junction nucleotides: 8. The V gene's germline CDR1 is SGHDT and CDR2 YYEEEE. The CDR3 loop spans 14 amino acids. CDR3 sequence: CASSALDREETQYF. CDR3 in DNA: TGTGCCAGCAGCGCGCTTGACAGGGAGGAGACCCAGTACTTC.

The J gene is TRBJ2-1, the V gene TRBV29-1; TRBD2 might be the D (6 bases). The CDR3 loop spans 13 amino acids. V was clipped by 5 bases and J by 6 bases, with 14 bases between them. Per germline, CDR1 SQVTM and CDR2 ANQGSEA. This chain's CDR3 is CSVSGSGVNEQFF. The CDR3 region has the DNA TGCAGCGTTAGTGGTAGCGGTGTCAATGAGCAGTTCTTC.

V is TRBV18 and J is TRBJ1-5; D gene uncertain. V lost 2 bases and J lost 4, with 6 bases in between. CDR1 and CDR2 from the germline V gene are KGHSH and LQKENI. CDR3 length: 13 amino acids. Here the CDR3 DNA reads TGTGCCAGCTCACCATTGGAGAATCAGCCCCAGCATTTT. Its protein product is CASSPLENQPQHF.

This chain links TRBV28 with TRBJ2-3; TRBD1 might be the D (6 bases). In germline, CDR1 is MDHEN, CDR2 SYDVKM. V was trimmed by 2 bases and J by 2 bases, leaving 11 bases between them. The CDR3 consists of 15 residues. Here the CDR3 DNA reads TGTGCCAGCAGTTTACCACAGGGTTACACAGATACGCAGTATTTT. Translation: CASSLPQGYTDTQYF.

This chain links TRBV6-6 with TRBJ2-1, with 13 bases fitting TRBD2. The CDR3 length is 14 residues. CDR1 is MNHNY and CDR2 is SVGAGI in the germline V gene (reference sequence). J lost 9 bases, V lost 7 bases, and 6 bases had no gene match. The CDR3 protein is CASITSGGASEQFF. As DNA, the CDR3 is TGTGCCAGCATAACTAGCGGGGGGGCAAGTGAGCAGTTCTTC.

This chain joins TRBV19 and TRBJ2-5; D remains ambiguous. Germline V CDR1 and CDR2: LNHDA, SQIVND (reference sequence). The CDR3 covers 13 residues. Trimming pared 5 bases from V and 1 base from J, leaving 8 bases between. This CDR3 reads CASSENIQETQYF. The DNA of the CDR3 is TGTGCCAGTAGTGAGAATATCCAAGAGACCCAGTACTTC. The whole variable domain, remainder taken from reference TRBV19 and TRBJ2-5, is DGGITQSPKYLFRKEGQNVTLSCEQNLNHDAMYWYRQDPGQGLRLIYYSQIVNDFQKGDIAEGYSVSREKKESFPLTVTSAQKNPTAFYLCASSENIQETQYFGPGTRLLVL.

This chain links TRBV6-1 with TRBJ1-4, with 7 bases identical to TRBD1. CDR1 MNHNS and CDR2 SASEGT come from the germline V gene. V shed 5 bases, J shed 3 bases, and the junction held 6 bases outside the gene matches. The CDR3 sequence is 15 residues long. CDR3 nucleotide sequence: TGTGCCAGCAGTTTAACAGGGGTGGCTAATGAAAAACTGTTTTTT. As protein: CASSLTGVANEKLFF.

V is TRBV11-3 and J is TRBJ2-3; 7 bases map to TRBD2. V gave up 6 bases and J gave up 6 bases; unmatched junction bases: 9. CDR1 and CDR2 from the germline V gene are SGHNT and YENEEA. There are 14 residues in the CDR3. The CDR3 loop reads CASSWGGASDTQYF. The DNA for the CDR3 is TGTGCCAGCAGTTGGGGGGGAGCTAGCGATACGCAGTATTTT.

This chain uses TRBV30 with TRBJ2-3; possible D gene TRBD2, 6 bases. V lost 3 bases and J lost 2, with 9 bases in between. Germline V lookup: CDR1 GTSNPN, CDR2 SVGIG (reference sequence). The CDR3 is 13 amino acids. CDR3 bases: TGTGCCTGGAGCGCGGGATCCACAGATACGCAGTATTTT. Amino acids: CAWSAGSTDTQYF.

This rearrangement joins TRBV6-1 to TRBJ1-2; D is perhaps TRBD1 (6 bases). CDR1 and CDR2 from the germline V gene are MNHNS and SASEGT. The CDR3 is 13 residues long. Trimming pared 7 bases from V and 2 bases from J, leaving 11 bases between. In nucleotides, the CDR3 is TGTGCCAGCAACCAGGGGATCAACTATGGCTACACCTTC. Protein sequence: CASNQGINYGYTF.

V usage is TRBV11-1 and J usage is TRBJ2-3; D is perhaps TRBD2 (7 bases). This CDR3 is 15 amino acids long. The germline V gene encodes CDR1 SGHAT and CDR2 FQDESV (reference sequence). Trimming cost V 0 bases and J 4 bases, with 11 bases left between them. The CDR3 bases are TGTGCCAGCAGCTTAGCGGGGGGGCCGCCAGATACGCAGTATTTT. Translation: CASSLAGGPPDTQYF.

The V gene is TRBV7-3, the J gene TRBJ1-1; D remains ambiguous. The CDR3 sequence is 14 residues long. The germline V and J ends were trimmed by 1 base and 1 base, with 7 bases remaining between them. Germline loops: CDR1 SGHTA, CDR2 FQGTGA. This CDR3 is CASSLNGRNTEAFF. The CDR3 coding sequence is TGTGCCAGCAGCTTAAATGGCCGGAACACTGAAGCTTTCTTT.

A word on this clone: Additional DNA sequences in this sample encode the identical CDR3. The V gene is TRBV19, the J gene TRBJ1-2, with TRBD1 matching 7 bases. The germline CDR1 and CDR2 sequences are LNHDA and SQIVND (reference sequence). CDR3 length: 14 amino acids. The trim removed 3 bases at V and 0 bases at J, leaving 1 base unmatched. The CDR3 DNA is TGTGCCAGTAGTATCGGGACAGCTAACTATGGCTACACCTTC. It is translated as CASSIGTANYGYTF.

J is TRBJ2-5 and V is TRBV7-9; D ambiguous. V was cut by 1 base and J by 0 bases, with 6 bases left in between. The germline V gene encodes CDR1 SEHNR and CDR2 FQNEAQ (reference sequence). The CDR3 has 14 amino acids. CDR3 bases: TGTGCCAGCAGCTTAGTGCAGTACCAAGAGACCCAGTACTTC. Its protein product is CASSLVQYQETQYF.

The chain is built from TRBV7-6 and TRBJ2-1, with 7 bases fitting TRBD1. CDR3 size: 15 residues. The germline gives CDR1 SGHVS, CDR2 FNYEAQ. Unmatched junction bases numbered 6, after V lost 5 bases and J lost 2 bases. The CDR3 here is CASSQGQVAYNEQFF. The CDR3, as DNA: TGTGCCAGCAGCCAAGGACAGGTGGCCTACAATGAGCAGTTCTTC.

Notes on this clone: One junction end does not reproduce the germline sequence, and a read error may be involved. The chain joins TRBV19 to TRBJ1-1; D is uncertain. The length of the CDR3 is 13 residues. Germline V lookup: CDR1 LNHDA, CDR2 SQIVND (reference sequence). CDR3 in DNA: TGTGCCAGTAGTATTACGGGGAACGCTGAAGCTTTCTTT. Translation gives CASSITGNAEAFF.

J is TRBJ1-2 and V is TRBV27; TRBD1 aligns across 8 bases. The CDR3 totals 16 residues. J gave up 8 bases and V 3 bases, and 14 bases lay outside the gene matches. The V gene's germline CDR1 is MNHEY and CDR2 SMNVEV (reference sequence). CDR3 in DNA: TGTGCCAGCAGTTTGGAACGGACAGGGATTGGTCGAGGCTACACCTTC. This encodes CASSLERTGIGRGYTF.

The V and J genes are TRBV5-1 and TRBJ2-5, with D possibly TRBD1 on 5 matching bases. V shed 2 bases and J shed 4 bases, with 9 bases lying between them. The CDR3 runs 13 residues. Germline V gene sequence: CDR1 SGHRS, CDR2 YFSETQ. The CDR3 loop is CASSLGVRETQYF. CDR3 DNA sequence: TGCGCCAGCAGCTTAGGGGTCCGAGAGACCCAGTACTTC.

In DNA form, the CDR3 reads TGTGCCAGCAGCCGTCGACAGGGGAGCTCCTATAATTCACCCCTCCACTTT. It encodes CASSRRQGSSYNSPLHF. The genes are TRBV5-6 and TRBJ1-6, with 8 positions matching TRBD1. The junction had 6 bases not matched to a gene; V was cut back by 4 bases and J by 0 bases. The V gene's germline CDR1 is SGHDT and CDR2 YYEEEE. This CDR3 comprises 17 residues. Filled out from reference TRBV5-6 and TRBJ1-6, the complete variable domain reads DAGVTQSPTHLIKTRGQQVTLRCSPKSGHDTVSWYQQALGQGPQFIFQYYEEEERQRGNFPDRFSGHQFPNYSSELNVNALLLGDSALYLCASSRRQGSSYNSPLHFGNGTRLTVT.

The chain uses TRBV5-4 and TRBJ2-3; D uncertain. V lost 4 bases and J 0 bases, leaving 9 bases between the germline ends. The germline gives CDR1 SGHNT, CDR2 YYREEE (reference sequence). This CDR3 region has 14 residues. Here the CDR3 reads CASSPLTSTDTQYF. CDR3 bases: TGTGCCAGCAGCCCCCTTACTAGCACAGATACGCAGTATTTT.

The chain carries TRBV5-1 and TRBJ1-2; TRBD1 is a possible D gene (6 bases). Trimming shortened V by 4 bases and J by 1 base, and 8 bases separated the two germline ends. CDR3 length: 13 residues. Germline assignment: CDR1 SGHRS and CDR2 YFSETQ. Here the CDR3 DNA reads TGCGCCAGCAGCAAGGACAGTAACTATGGCTACACCTTC. As protein: CASSKDSNYGYTF.